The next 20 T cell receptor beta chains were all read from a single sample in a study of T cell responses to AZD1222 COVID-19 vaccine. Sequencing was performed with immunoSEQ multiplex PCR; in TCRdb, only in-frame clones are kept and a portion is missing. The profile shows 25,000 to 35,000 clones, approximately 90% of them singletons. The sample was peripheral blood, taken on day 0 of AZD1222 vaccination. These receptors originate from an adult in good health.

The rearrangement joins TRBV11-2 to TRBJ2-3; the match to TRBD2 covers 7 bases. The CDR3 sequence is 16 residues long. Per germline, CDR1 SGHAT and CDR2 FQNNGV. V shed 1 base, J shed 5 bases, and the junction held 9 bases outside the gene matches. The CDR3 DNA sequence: TGTGCCAGCAGCTTAGGTCGCCGGGGGGACTTAGATACGCAGTATTTT. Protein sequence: CASSLGRRGDLDTQYF.

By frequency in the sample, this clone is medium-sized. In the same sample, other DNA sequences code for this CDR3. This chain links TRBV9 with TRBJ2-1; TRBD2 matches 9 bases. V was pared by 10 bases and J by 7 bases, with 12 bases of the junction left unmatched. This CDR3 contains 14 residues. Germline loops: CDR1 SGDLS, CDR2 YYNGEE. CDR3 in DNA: TGTGCCTCAGGGGCGGGGGGGTCCCGAAATGAGCAGTTCTTC. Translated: CASGAGGSRNEQFF.

In DNA, the CDR3 is TGTGCCAGCAGTTACCCGGCCCAGCCCCAGCATTTT. Its protein is CASSYPAQPQHF. The chain recombines TRBV6-2 or TRBV6-3 with TRBJ1-5; no firm D call. V was clipped by 2 bases and J by 7 bases, with 6 bases between them. The CDR3 runs 12 residues. Germline V CDR1 and CDR2: MNHEY, SVGEGT.

This chain's CDR3 is CASSESRSPLHF. The CDR3 nucleotides read TGTGCCAGCAGTGAAAGTCGTTCACCCCTCCACTTT. The chain employs TRBV2 and TRBJ1-6; D is uncertain. Deletions cut 2 bases from V and 9 bases from J, with 5 bases between. Germline CDR1 reads SNHLY; CDR2 reads FYNNEI. The CDR3 contains 12 residues.

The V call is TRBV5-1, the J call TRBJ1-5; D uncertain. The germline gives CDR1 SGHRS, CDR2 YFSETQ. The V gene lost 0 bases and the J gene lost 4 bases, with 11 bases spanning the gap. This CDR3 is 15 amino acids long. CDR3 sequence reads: CASSLVPGGNQPQHF. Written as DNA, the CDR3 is TGCGCCAGCAGCTTGGTTCCAGGAGGAAATCAGCCCCAGCATTTT.

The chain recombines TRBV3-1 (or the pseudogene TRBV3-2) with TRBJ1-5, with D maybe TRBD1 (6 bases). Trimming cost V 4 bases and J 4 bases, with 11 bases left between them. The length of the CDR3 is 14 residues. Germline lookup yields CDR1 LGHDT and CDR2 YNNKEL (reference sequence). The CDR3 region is CASSPDRRNQPQHF. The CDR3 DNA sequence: TGTGCCAGCAGCCCCGACAGGAGGAATCAGCCCCAGCATTTT.

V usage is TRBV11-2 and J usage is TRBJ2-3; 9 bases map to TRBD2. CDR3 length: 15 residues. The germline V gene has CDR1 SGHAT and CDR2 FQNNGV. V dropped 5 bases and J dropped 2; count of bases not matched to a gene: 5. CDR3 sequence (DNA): TGTGCCAGCAGCCCGGGACTAGCCCACACAGATACGCAGTATTTT. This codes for CASSPGLAHTDTQYF.

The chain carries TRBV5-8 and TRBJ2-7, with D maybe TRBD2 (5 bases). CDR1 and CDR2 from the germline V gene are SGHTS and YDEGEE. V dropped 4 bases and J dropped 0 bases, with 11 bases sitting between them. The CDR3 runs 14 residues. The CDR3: CASSPQRSSYEQYF. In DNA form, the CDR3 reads TGTGCCAGCAGCCCTCAGCGGAGCTCCTACGAGCAGTACTTC.

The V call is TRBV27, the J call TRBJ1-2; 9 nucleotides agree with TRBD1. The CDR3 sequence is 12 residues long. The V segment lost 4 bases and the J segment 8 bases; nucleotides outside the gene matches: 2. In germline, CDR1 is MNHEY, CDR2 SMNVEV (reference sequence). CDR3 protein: CASSSDRGGYTF. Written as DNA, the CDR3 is TGTGCCAGCAGTTCGGACAGGGGAGGCTACACCTTC.

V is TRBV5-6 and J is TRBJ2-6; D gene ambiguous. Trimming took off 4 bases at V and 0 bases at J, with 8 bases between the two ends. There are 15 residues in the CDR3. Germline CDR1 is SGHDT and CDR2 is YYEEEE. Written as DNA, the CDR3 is TGTGCCAGCAGCAGACGGGCCTCTGGGGCCAACGTCCTGACTTTC. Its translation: CASSRRASGANVLTF. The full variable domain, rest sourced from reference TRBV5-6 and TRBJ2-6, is DAGVTQSPTHLIKTRGQQVTLRCSPKSGHDTVSWYQQALGQGPQFIFQYYEEEERQRGNFPDRFSGHQFPNYSSELNVNALLLGDSALYLCASSRRASGANVLTFGAGSRLTVL.

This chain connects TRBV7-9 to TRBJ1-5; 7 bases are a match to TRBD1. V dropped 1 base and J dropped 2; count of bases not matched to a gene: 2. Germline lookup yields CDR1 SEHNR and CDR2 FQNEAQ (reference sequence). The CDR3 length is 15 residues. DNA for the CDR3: TGTGCCAGCAGCTTAGGGGACAGTCGCAATCAGCCCCAGCATTTT. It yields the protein CASSLGDSRNQPQHF.

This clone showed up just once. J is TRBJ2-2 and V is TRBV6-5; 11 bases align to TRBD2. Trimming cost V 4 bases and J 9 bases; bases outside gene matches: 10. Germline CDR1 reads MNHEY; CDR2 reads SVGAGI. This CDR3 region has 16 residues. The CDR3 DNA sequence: TGTGCCAGCAGTTTCCTAATTGCTAGCGGGGGGAGGGAGCTGTTTTTT. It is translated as CASSFLIASGGRELFF.

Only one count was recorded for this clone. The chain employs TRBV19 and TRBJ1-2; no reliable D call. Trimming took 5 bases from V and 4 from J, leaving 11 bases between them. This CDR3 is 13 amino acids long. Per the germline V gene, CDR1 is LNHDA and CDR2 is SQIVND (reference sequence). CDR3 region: CASSSGLFYGYTF. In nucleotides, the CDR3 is TGTGCCAGTAGTTCCGGACTTTTCTATGGCTACACCTTC.

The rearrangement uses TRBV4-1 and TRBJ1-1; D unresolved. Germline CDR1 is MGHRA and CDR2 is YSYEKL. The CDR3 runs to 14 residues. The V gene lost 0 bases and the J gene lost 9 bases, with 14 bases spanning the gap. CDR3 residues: CASSQDINGRQAFF. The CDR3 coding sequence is TGCGCCAGCAGCCAAGATATTAACGGACGGCAAGCTTTCTTT.

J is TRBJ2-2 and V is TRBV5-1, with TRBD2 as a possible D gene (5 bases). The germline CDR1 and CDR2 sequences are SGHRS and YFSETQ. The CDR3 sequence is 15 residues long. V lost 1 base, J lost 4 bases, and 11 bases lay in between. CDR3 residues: CASSLLRVGTGELFF. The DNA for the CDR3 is TGCGCCAGCAGCTTGTTGAGGGTCGGCACCGGGGAGCTGTTTTTT. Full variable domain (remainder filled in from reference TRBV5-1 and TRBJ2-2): KAGVTQTPRYLIKTRGQQVTLSCSPISGHRSVSWYQQTPGQGLQFLFEYFSETQRNKGNFPGRFSGRQFSNSRSEMNVSTLELGDSALYLCASSLLRVGTGELFFGEGSRLTVL.

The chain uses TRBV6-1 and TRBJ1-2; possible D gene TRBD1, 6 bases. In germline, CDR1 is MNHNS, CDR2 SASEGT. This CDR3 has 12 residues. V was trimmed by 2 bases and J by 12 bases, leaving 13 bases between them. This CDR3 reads CASSEFGRTDTF. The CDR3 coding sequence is TGTGCCAGCAGTGAATTCGGCAGGACAGACACCTTC.

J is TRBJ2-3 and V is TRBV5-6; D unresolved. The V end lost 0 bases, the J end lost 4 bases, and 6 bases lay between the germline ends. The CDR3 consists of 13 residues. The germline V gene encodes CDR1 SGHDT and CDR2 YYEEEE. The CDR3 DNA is TGTGCCAGCAGCTTGGAACAAGCAGATACGCAGTATTTT. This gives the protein CASSLEQADTQYF. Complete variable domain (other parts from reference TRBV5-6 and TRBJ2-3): DAGVTQSPTHLIKTRGQQVTLRCSPKSGHDTVSWYQQALGQGPQFIFQYYEEEERQRGNFPDRFSGHQFPNYSSELNVNALLLGDSALYLCASSLEQADTQYFGPGTRLTVL.

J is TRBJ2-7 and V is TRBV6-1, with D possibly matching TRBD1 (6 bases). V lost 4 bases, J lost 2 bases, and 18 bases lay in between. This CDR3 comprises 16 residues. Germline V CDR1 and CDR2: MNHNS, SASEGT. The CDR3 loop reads CASSARTASSTYEQYF. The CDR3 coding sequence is TGTGCCAGCAGTGCCAGGACAGCCTCCAGTACCTACGAGCAGTACTTC.

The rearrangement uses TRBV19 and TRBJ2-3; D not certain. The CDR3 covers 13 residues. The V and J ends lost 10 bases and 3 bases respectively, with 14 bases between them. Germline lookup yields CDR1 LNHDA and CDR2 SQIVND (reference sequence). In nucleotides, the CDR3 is TGTGCCACCTCGCCAGGAGCAACAGATACGCAGTATTTT. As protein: CATSPGATDTQYF.

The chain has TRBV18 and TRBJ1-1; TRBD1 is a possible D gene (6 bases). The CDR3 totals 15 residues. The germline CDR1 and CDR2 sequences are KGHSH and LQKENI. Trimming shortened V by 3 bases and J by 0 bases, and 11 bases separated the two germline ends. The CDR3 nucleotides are TGTGCCAGCTCACCGGGAGGGGACATGAACACTGAAGCTTTCTTT. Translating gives CASSPGGDMNTEAFF.